This passage covers 25 T cell receptor beta chains from one sample sequenced in a study of T cells expressing NK-cell markers (dated by TCRdb to 2019 to 2021). The library relied on 5' RACE. The sample was run on an Illumina HiSeq 2000. TCRdb reprocessed the reads, so every CDR3 protein sequence counts as one entry and DNA is not shown. The sample table records about 410,000 distinct CDR3 sequences. The ten largest make up about 10% of the sample. Sequenced sample: blood T cells: a sorted CD56 or NKG2C T cell subset, CD4+ or CD8+ T cells, or bulk PBMC T cells (not recorded which). The receptors shown here come from a woman aged 50 to 60 in good health. Donor details come from another sample of the same person, matched by shared clones.

This chain joins TRBV12-5 and TRBJ2-2; TCRdb designates TRBD1, a call that cannot be tested without DNA. The CDR3 has 15 amino acids. CDR1 LGHNT and CDR2 FRNRAP come from the germline V gene. The CDR3 sequence: CASGLKDRATGELFF. Variable domain in full (rest from reference TRBV12-5 and TRBJ2-2): DARVTQTPRHKVTEMGQEVTMRCQPILGHNTVFWYRQTMMQGLELLAYFRNRAPLDDSGMPKDRFSAEMPDATLATLKIQPSEPRDSAVYFCASGLKDRATGELFFGEGSRLTVL.

Its frequency marks this clonotype as medium-sized (0.01 to 0.1%). This sequence joins TRBV6-2 or TRBV6-3 and TRBJ2-3; without DNA, the TCRdb call of TRBD2 cannot be checked. Germline CDR1 reads MNHEY; CDR2 reads SVGEGT. CDR3 length: 16 residues. The CDR3 protein is CASSYSPGLGADTQYF.

The chain is built from TRBV29-1 and TRBJ1-1; TCRdb's D gene call, TRBD1, goes unchecked for lack of DNA. The germline V gene encodes CDR1 SQVTM and CDR2 ANQGSEA. This CDR3 has 14 residues. This CDR3 reads CSVYNRAMGTEAFF.

The chain couples TRBV9 to TRBJ2-1. Per the germline V gene, CDR1 is SGDLS and CDR2 is YYNGEE. The CDR3 runs 16 residues. CDR3 protein: CASSVATGLAENEQFF.

The chain employs TRBV30 and TRBJ2-1; absent DNA, TCRdb's TRBD2 call cannot be checked. CDR3 length: 13 residues. The V gene's germline CDR1 is GTSNPN and CDR2 SVGIG (reference sequence). CDR3 in amino acids: CAWNLLGPNEQFF.

V gene TRBV20-1 combines with J gene TRBJ2-1. The CDR3 spans 14 residues. Germline V gene sequence: CDR1 DFQATT, CDR2 SNEGSKA (reference sequence). The CDR3: CSASFTLGSNEQFF.

The rearrangement joins TRBV5-6 to TRBJ2-1; absent DNA, TCRdb's TRBD2 call cannot be checked. CDR1 is SGHDT and CDR2 is YYEEEE in the germline V gene. The CDR3 sequence is 14 residues long. This CDR3 reads CASSLVASGDEQFF.

This chain links TRBV5-1 with TRBJ1-2; TCRdb returns TRBD1, unconfirmable since there is no DNA. The germline V gene encodes CDR1 SGHRS and CDR2 YFSETQ. This CDR3 is 13 amino acids long. The CDR3 sequence is CASSNAGGDGYTF.

The V gene is TRBV27, the J gene TRBJ2-3; as DNA is missing, the TRBD2 call by TCRdb cannot be tested. This CDR3 comprises 17 residues. The germline gives CDR1 MNHEY, CDR2 SMNVEV (reference sequence). The CDR3 region is CASSFRRPDGGTDTQYF.

This sequence joins TRBV5-1 and TRBJ1-2; TCRdb selects TRBD1, and the lack of DNA leaves this call unchecked. The germline gives CDR1 SGHRS, CDR2 YFSETQ. The CDR3 contains 15 residues. This CDR3 is CASSFTGNPLYGYTF.

The chain combines TRBV18 with TRBJ2-7. The CDR3 length is 16 residues. Germline-derived CDR1 and CDR2 are KGHSH and LQKENI. This chain's CDR3 is CASSLTGAEGSYEQYF.

The genes are TRBV12-3 or TRBV12-4 and TRBJ2-3; the D gene TCRdb calls, TRBD1, cannot be checked with no DNA. The CDR3 sequence is 16 residues long. The CDR3 spells CASSSFKGDSTDTQYF.

This chain's CDR3 is CASSQDLAGPLLEQYF. The rearrangement uses TRBV3-1 and TRBJ2-7; TCRdb returns TRBD2, unconfirmable since there is no DNA. This CDR3 has 16 amino acids. Germline lookup yields CDR1 LGHDT and CDR2 YNNKEL (reference sequence).

V and J are TRBV10-2 and TRBJ2-1; TCRdb proposes TRBD2, but this gene call is untestable without DNA. Germline lookup yields CDR1 WSHSY and CDR2 SAAADI. This CDR3 region has 15 residues. CDR3 residues: CASTYRREGYNEQFF.

The chain links TRBV15 to TRBJ2-3; lacking DNA, the TRBD1 call made by TCRdb goes unchecked. Per germline, CDR1 LNHNV and CDR2 YYDKDF (reference sequence). The CDR3 is 17 amino acids. The CDR3 sequence is CATSRDLWTGNTDTQYF.

The V call is TRBV6-4, the J call TRBJ2-1; TCRdb returns TRBD2, unconfirmable since there is no DNA. CDR1 MRHNA and CDR2 SNTAGT come from the germline V gene. The CDR3 loop spans 11 amino acids. CDR3 protein: CASSWGERQFF.

The V gene is TRBV20-1, the J gene TRBJ2-1; checking the TCRdb D call of TRBD2 is not possible without DNA. The V gene's germline CDR1 is DFQATT and CDR2 SNEGSKA (reference sequence). The length of the CDR3 is 18 residues. CDR3 sequence: CSARLGPGPSGSLNEQFF.

The chain recombines TRBV10-3 with TRBJ2-2; TCRdb's D gene call, TRBD1, goes unchecked for lack of DNA. Germline CDR1 is ENHRY and CDR2 is SYGVKD. CDR3 length: 16 amino acids. The CDR3: CATCIPGQQNTGELFF.

This chain joins TRBV20-1 and TRBJ2-3; TCRdb's assignment of TRBD1 cannot be checked, as there is no DNA. Germline V gene data show CDR1 as DFQATT and CDR2 as SNEGSKA (reference sequence). The CDR3 runs to 18 residues. CDR3 residues: CSAPIPDLGRGIGDTQYF.

This chain connects TRBV4-2 to TRBJ2-1; with no DNA, the TCRdb D assignment of TRBD2 cannot be verified. CDR3 length equals 14 residues. The germline gives CDR1 LGHNA, CDR2 YNFKEQ. CDR3 sequence reads: CASETSGSGSEQFF.

The J gene is TRBJ2-1, the V gene TRBV5-1; TCRdb calls TRBD1, which cannot be checked without DNA. This CDR3 has 15 residues. Germline lookup yields CDR1 SGHRS and CDR2 YFSETQ. The CDR3 region is CASSLSRSPYNEQFF.

The gene calls are TRBV11-2 and TRBJ2-1; checking the TCRdb D call of TRBD1 is not possible without DNA. Germline loops: CDR1 SGHAT, CDR2 FQNNGV. There are 11 residues in the CDR3. The CDR3 is CASSSVVEQFF. Using reference TRBV11-2 and TRBJ2-1 for the parts outside the CDR3, the full variable domain is EAGVAQSPRYKIIEKRQSVAFWCNPISGHATLYWYQQILGQGPKLLIQFQNNGVVDDSQLPKDRFSAERLKGVDSTLKIQPAKLEDSAVYLCASSSVVEQFFGPGTRLTVL.

The genes are TRBV9 and TRBJ2-2; TCRdb designates TRBD1, a call that cannot be tested without DNA. The CDR3 covers 15 residues. CDR1 is SGDLS, CDR2 YYNGEE, per germline. The CDR3 here is CASSLGITNTGELFF. Using reference TRBV9 and TRBJ2-2 for the parts outside the CDR3, the full variable domain is DSGVTQTPKHLITATGQRVTLRCSPRSGDLSVYWYQQSLDQGLQFLIQYYNGEERAKGNILERFSAQQFPDLHSELNLSSLELGDSALYFCASSLGITNTGELFFGEGSRLTVL.

V and J are TRBV5-6 and TRBJ2-1. Germline V gene lookup returns CDR1 SGHDT and CDR2 YYEEEE. The CDR3 runs to 16 residues. CDR3 sequence reads: CASSLASRWGGDEQFF.

CDR3 residues: CSVAKLVRSYNEQFF. This rearrangement joins TRBV29-1 to TRBJ2-1; TCRdb designates TRBD2, a call that cannot be tested without DNA. The CDR3 totals 15 residues. The germline gives CDR1 SQVTM, CDR2 ANQGSEA.